This T cell receptor (beta chain) is drawn from a study of monozygotic twins with inflammatory bowel disease. Study observations and caveats: Discordant twins had repertoire similarity that did not differ from that of concordant twins, possibly from limited power. It was in IBD patients that TCRbeta diversity (inverse Simpson) was lower than in healthy co-twins. No distinction between different T cell subtypes was possible.

TCRdb processed the 5' RACE reads again and assigns one entry to each CDR3 protein, with no DNA. The sample table sets out about 330,000 distinct CDR3 sequences. This CDR3 has 14 residues. The germline CDR1 and CDR2 sequences are LGHNA and YSLEER. Comments on this clonotype: Its antigen remains unidentified.

The specimen sequenced was blood. The chain uses TRBV4-3 and TRBJ2-7. This receptor was taken from a human donor with ulcerative colitis or Crohn's disease, or a healthy co-twin of an affected twin (not recorded which). CDR3 sequence reads: CASSQAASSYEQYF.